This T cell receptor beta chain was identified during a study of T cells in Graves' hyperthyroidism and ophthalmopathy. Study background: Peripheral blood was drawn at first diagnosis, prior to all treatment.

The diagnoses drew upon clinical symptoms, serum thyroxine and TRAb, thyroid ultrasound and orbital computed tomography. The PBMCs had their origin in 10 ml of fresh peripheral blood. What was amplified from RNA transcripts were TCR beta CDR3 regions. RT-PCR in the first round (using the HTBI primer set) targeted the TCR CDR3. TCRdb ran MiXCR on the multiplex PCR reads and lists one entry per CDR3 protein. This sample yields more than 300,000 distinct CDR3 sequences, of which 11% to 15% are seen a single time; around 10% belongs to the top ten. Germline V gene sequence: CDR1 SEHNR, CDR2 FQNEAQ (reference sequence). The V and J ends lost 0 bases and 12 bases respectively, with 9 bases between them. This CDR3 has 12 residues. The sample holds many counts of this clonotype.

Sequencing was done on a sample of blood. The source of this sequence is an older woman with Graves' hyperthyroidism. This chain links TRBV7-9 with TRBJ2-1; D not resolved. In DNA, the CDR3 is TGTGCCAGCAGCTTAGCTCTCTTGATGCAGTTCTTC. Its protein is CASSLALLMQFF.